This TCR beta chain originates from a study of shared clonotypes between healthy human individuals. Study observations and caveats: Non-shared clonotypes had lower generation probabilities than those shared by all four donors.

About this clone: Its antigen is unidentified.

CDR1 SNHLY and CDR2 FYNNEI come from the germline V gene. Trimming stripped 10 bases from V and 2 bases from J, with 11 bases between. This CDR3 region has 12 residues. Generated by immunoSEQ multiplex PCR, the TCRdb table keeps only in-frame clones and is missing some. This sample has millions of clones, with approximately 94% found just once. J is TRBJ1-2 and V is TRBV2; tentative D call: TRBD1 (5 bases). This TCR derives from a man between 18 and 29 years old in good health. Sequencing was performed on naive CD4+ T cells sorted from blood. Subset: CD45RA+ positively selected. The CDR3: CATSWGNYGYTF. In nucleotides, the CDR3 is TGTGCCACCTCATGGGGCAACTATGGCTACACCTTC.